The 27 T cell receptor beta chains below were found in one sample sequenced in a study of cytomegalovirus exposure and HLA in healthy donors. In the PCR, 60 Vbeta and 13 Jbeta primers were used. Data came from immunoSEQ multiplex PCR; TCRdb stores just in-frame clones and leaves some out. The sample comprises about 160,000 clones, about 80% of which are singletons, and 1.3% rests with the top ten. Sample: PBMCs. The source is a man between 25 and 39 years old in good health and CMV-seronegative.

The rearrangement uses TRBV19 and TRBJ2-7; perhaps TRBD2 as D (5 bases). V dropped 0 bases and J dropped 5 bases, with 11 bases sitting between them. Germline lookup yields CDR1 LNHDA and CDR2 SQIVND (reference sequence). This CDR3 has 14 amino acids. The CDR3 bases are TGTGCCAGTAGTATAGATCTGGAGGAAAACGAGCAGTACTTC. Translating gives CASSIDLEENEQYF.

The CDR3 DNA sequence: TGCGCCAGCAGCTTGGATCAGGGAACTGAAAAACTGTTTTTT. It codes for CASSLDQGTEKLFF. The V and J genes are TRBV5-1 and TRBJ1-4; TRBD1 is a possible D gene (5 bases). Trimming removed 0 bases from V and 7 bases from J, with 10 bases in between. CDR1 and CDR2 (germline): SGHRS, YFSETQ. This CDR3 region has 14 residues.

On this clone: Other DNA sequences from this sample encode an identical CDR3 as well. The chain links TRBV30 to TRBJ1-1; D is possibly TRBD1 (5 bases). The CDR3 length is 14 residues. Deletions cut 0 bases from V and 3 bases from J, with 11 bases between. Per the germline V gene, CDR1 is GTSNPN and CDR2 is SVGIG (reference sequence). This CDR3 reads CAWSVGQGDTEAFF. The DNA for the CDR3 is TGTGCCTGGAGTGTAGGGCAGGGTGACACTGAAGCTTTCTTT.

The rearrangement joins TRBV7-3 to TRBJ2-1, with 7 bases lining up with TRBD2. Germline values: CDR1 SGHTA, CDR2 FQGTGA. With 0 bases clipped from V and 6 bases from J, the junction kept 11 bases outside the gene matches. The CDR3 sequence is 17 residues long. The CDR3 DNA reads as TGTGCCAGCAGCTTAACGGGAGGGCAGGGCCGTCGCAATGAGCAGTTCTTC. Encoded protein: CASSLTGGQGRRNEQFF. The full variable domain, completed using reference TRBV7-3 and TRBJ2-1, is GAGVSQTPSNKVTEKGKYVELRCDPISGHTALYWYRQSLGQGPEFLIYFQGTGAADDSGLPNDRFFAVRPEGSVSTLKIQRTERGDSAVYLCASSLTGGQGRRNEQFFGPGTRLTVL.

This clone came up a few times. This chain connects TRBV4-3 to TRBJ1-5; D unresolved. The CDR3 is 18 residues long. The V gene lost 0 bases and the J gene lost 2 bases, with 17 bases spanning the gap. CDR1 and CDR2 from the germline V gene are LGHNA and YSLEER. The CDR3 loop is CASSQEGPRPGGNQPQHF. The CDR3 region has the DNA TGCGCCAGCAGCCAAGAAGGCCCTCGCCCCGGGGGCAATCAGCCCCAGCATTTT.

The rearrangement links TRBV9 to TRBJ2-6; 7 nucleotides agree with TRBD1. Germline lookup yields CDR1 SGDLS and CDR2 YYNGEE. This CDR3 is 16 amino acids long. J lost 1 base, V lost 3 bases, and 4 bases had no gene match. This CDR3 is CASSEQGLSGANVLTF. The CDR3, as DNA: TGTGCCAGCAGCGAACAGGGGTTATCTGGGGCCAACGTCCTGACTTTC.

The CDR3 DNA reads TGTGCCAGCAGCCTGGGGGACAGTCAAGAGACCCAGTACTTC. Translated, it gives CASSLGDSQETQYF. The chain combines TRBV4-2 with TRBJ2-5; 7 bases map to TRBD1. Germline-derived CDR1 and CDR2 are LGHNA and YNFKEQ. V trimming: 4 bases; J trimming: 2 bases; junction bases outside the gene matches: 4. The CDR3 spans 14 residues.

The chain recombines TRBV2 with TRBJ2-7; the match to TRBD2 covers 12 bases. This CDR3 has 15 amino acids. Trimming took 3 bases from V and 2 from J; bases not matched to a gene: 2. Germline V gene lookup returns CDR1 SNHLY and CDR2 FYNNEI. The CDR3 here is CASSERLAGAYEQYF. DNA for the CDR3: TGTGCCAGCAGTGAGAGACTAGCGGGGGCCTACGAGCAGTACTTC.

Note on this clone: At one end, the junction sequence differs from germline, possibly due to a read error. This rearrangement joins TRBV11-3 to TRBJ2-1, with D maybe TRBD1 (6 bases). CDR3 length: 16 residues. The V gene's germline CDR1 is SGHNT and CDR2 YENEEA. In DNA, the CDR3 is TGTGCCAGCAGTTTAGGTTCGAGGGGGACCTACAATGAGCAGTTCTTC. Amino acids: CASSLGSRGTYNEQFF.

This chain joins TRBV7-8 and TRBJ2-2, with 9 bases matching TRBD2. This CDR3 contains 19 residues. Germline V lookup: CDR1 SGHVS, CDR2 FQNEAQ. Germline trimming cut 4 bases from V and 6 bases from J; bases unmatched to any gene: 18. The CDR3: CASSSSPFQGLARPGELFF. DNA for the CDR3: TGTGCCAGCAGCTCCTCCCCATTCCAGGGACTAGCACGACCCGGGGAGCTGTTTTTT.

J is TRBJ1-6 and V is TRBV14; D call uncertain. The germline V gene encodes CDR1 SGHDN and CDR2 FVKESK. The CDR3 loop spans 13 amino acids. The ends were cut back, 4 bases at V and 5 bases at J, with 6 bases in the middle. This chain's CDR3 is CASSPSHNSPLHF. The CDR3, as DNA: TGTGCCAGCAGCCCTAGCCATAATTCACCCCTCCACTTT.

J is TRBJ2-1 and V is TRBV30; D possibly corresponds to TRBD1 (6 bases). Trimming removed 0 bases at V and 8 bases at J, with 23 bases between. There are 17 residues in the CDR3. Per the germline V gene, CDR1 is GTSNPN and CDR2 is SVGIG (reference sequence). The CDR3 spells CAWSVPSLKTGVYEQFF. CDR3 nucleotide sequence: TGTGCCTGGAGTGTACCCTCCTTAAAGACAGGAGTTTATGAGCAGTTCTTC.

This clone was seen a handful of times. The chain is built from TRBV6-5 and TRBJ2-7, with TRBD2 identical over 8 bases. Germline loops: CDR1 MNHEY, CDR2 SVGAGI. The J segment lost 5 bases and the V segment lost 6 bases, leaving 12 bases of the junction unmatched. This CDR3 has 15 residues. Here the CDR3 DNA reads TGTGCCAGCAGCCCCGGGGGAGCGGGAGTCAACGAGCAGTACTTC. This translates into CASSPGGAGVNEQYF.

This rearrangement joins TRBV10-1 to TRBJ2-7, with 8 nucleotides matching TRBD2. Germline V lookup: CDR1 WNHNN, CDR2 SYGVQD (reference sequence). V lost 4 bases and J lost 4; bases outside the gene matches: 6. The CDR3 is 14 residues long. For the CDR3, the DNA is TGCGCCAGCAGTGTCCAGCGGGAGTTGTACGAGCAGTACTTC. It specifies CASSVQRELYEQYF.

The chain joins TRBV19 to TRBJ1-3; D is perhaps TRBD1 (6 bases). V was clipped by 6 bases and J by 1 base, with 13 bases between them. Germline V gives CDR1 LNHDA, CDR2 SQIVND (reference sequence). The CDR3 is 15 residues long. CDR3 sequence (DNA): TGTGCCAGTAGGGAGCTGGGACAATCTGGAAACACCATATATTTT. As protein: CASRELGQSGNTIYF.

J is TRBJ1-2 and V is TRBV9; D might be TRBD1 (5 bases). The germline V and J ends were trimmed by 3 bases and 8 bases, with 26 bases remaining between them. Per the germline V gene, CDR1 is SGDLS and CDR2 is YYNGEE. The CDR3 has 17 residues. The CDR3 sequence: CASSDGVRAETVMGYTF. The CDR3 bases are TGTGCCAGCAGCGATGGGGTTAGGGCCGAGACAGTAATGGGCTACACCTTC.

A remark on this clone: Since the CDR3 does not end with the conserved phenylalanine or tryptophan, this likely comes from a read error. It is unclear where the CDR3 begins or ends on the DNA, so no DNA is shown, and the CDR3 is as TCRdb lists it. The chain combines TRBV14 with TRBJ1-2. The CDR3 comprises 10 residues, both ends counted. CDR1 SGHDN and CDR2 FVKESK come from the germline V gene. The chain's CDR3 is CASSSRQQGL.

This chain joins TRBV9 and TRBJ2-7; 8 bases are shared with TRBD2. V gave up 4 bases and J gave up 3 bases; unmatched junction bases: 12. The germline gives CDR1 SGDLS, CDR2 YYNGEE. This CDR3 has 16 residues. This chain's CDR3 is CASSPTSGTSNYEQYF. The CDR3 bases are TGTGCCAGCAGCCCCACCTCCGGGACTAGTAACTACGAGCAGTACTTC. The whole variable domain, remainder taken from reference TRBV9 and TRBJ2-7, is DSGVTQTPKHLITATGQRVTLRCSPRSGDLSVYWYQQSLDQGLQFLIQYYNGEERAKGNILERFSAQQFPDLHSELNLSSLELGDSALYFCASSPTSGTSNYEQYFGPGTRLTVT.

The chain joins TRBV19 to TRBJ1-2; TRBD1 matches at 7 bases. Germline V CDR1 and CDR2: LNHDA, SQIVND (reference sequence). CDR3 size: 13 residues. With 11 bases clipped from V and 2 bases from J, the junction kept 8 bases outside the gene matches. Here the CDR3 reads CAVQQGINYGYTF. In DNA, the CDR3 is TGTGCCGTCCAACAGGGGATAAACTATGGCTACACCTTC.

This clone has just one count. The chain has TRBV14 and TRBJ2-7, with a possible D match to TRBD2 (7 bases). V lost 1 base to trimming and J lost 2 bases, with 15 bases between them. CDR3 length equals 16 residues. Germline V gene data show CDR1 as SGHDN and CDR2 as FVKESK. For the CDR3, the DNA is TGTGCCAGCAGCCAAGTTAAGGGGGGGGGCACCTACGAGCAGTACTTC. It encodes CASSQVKGGGTYEQYF.

The chain recombines TRBV28 with TRBJ1-6; D gene ambiguous. Trimming stripped 2 bases from V and 0 bases from J, with 14 bases between. The CDR3 extends over 18 amino acids. Germline CDR1 MDHEN, CDR2 SYDVKM. The CDR3 coding sequence is TGTGCCAGCAGTTTAGGGCAGGTTACGAGCTCCTATAATTCACCCCTCCACTTT. Residues: CASSLGQVTSSYNSPLHF.

This rearrangement joins TRBV7-9 to TRBJ2-2, with 10 nucleotides matching TRBD1. The CDR3 is made up of 17 amino acids. Per germline, CDR1 SEHNR and CDR2 FQNEAQ (reference sequence). V shed 5 bases, J shed 0 bases, and the junction held 6 bases outside the gene matches. The CDR3: CASSKGQGNANTGELFF. CDR3 DNA: TGTGCCAGCAGCAAGGGACAGGGGAATGCGAACACCGGGGAGCTGTTTTTT.

The V and J genes are TRBV5-4 and TRBJ2-1; 12 bases line up with TRBD2. The V gene end was trimmed by 4 bases and the J gene end by 6 bases; junction bases not matched to a gene: 11. The germline V gene encodes CDR1 SGHNT and CDR2 YYREEE (reference sequence). The CDR3 is 17 amino acids. CDR3 DNA: TGTGCCAGCAGCCCCCTTGAGACTAGCGGGAGCTCCAATGAGCAGTTCTTC. It translates to CASSPLETSGSSNEQFF.

This clone was counted between two and nine times. The V call is TRBV11-1, the J call TRBJ2-7; a weak D match, TRBD2 (6 bases). CDR3 length: 14 residues. Per the germline V gene, CDR1 is SGHAT and CDR2 is FQDESV (reference sequence). V was pared by 1 base and J by 3 bases, with 10 bases between. The CDR3 DNA reads as TGTGCCAGCAGCTTAGGGGGACTGGACTACGAGCAGTACTTC. Protein product: CASSLGGLDYEQYF. Looking up the rest from reference TRBV11-1 and TRBJ2-7 gives the full variable domain: EAEVAQSPRYKITEKSQAVAFWCDPISGHATLYWYRQILGQGPELLVQFQDESVVDDSQLPKDRFSAERLKGVDSTLKIQPAELGDSAMYLCASSLGGLDYEQYFGPGTRLTVT.

The sample holds one count of this clone. The chain couples TRBV7-2 to TRBJ2-5, with 10 bases that match TRBD2. Per the germline V gene, CDR1 is SGHTA and CDR2 is FQGNSA. V lost 5 bases and J lost 4; bases outside the gene matches: 10. The CDR3 spans 16 residues. DNA for the CDR3: TGTGCCAGCAGCGTCAATAGCGGGAGGAGGTTAGAGACCCAGTACTTC. It translates to CASSVNSGRRLETQYF.

The V call is TRBV5-4, the J call TRBJ2-7, with D perhaps matching TRBD2 (7 bases). The V gene's germline CDR1 is SGHNT and CDR2 YYREEE (reference sequence). The CDR3 has 16 amino acids. The V end lost 0 bases, the J end lost 4 bases, and 17 bases lay between the germline ends. The CDR3 reads CASSLDSGGLRYEQYF. In DNA form, the CDR3 reads TGTGCCAGCAGCTTGGACTCCGGGGGGCTTAGATACGAGCAGTACTTC.

V gene TRBV7-6 combines with J gene TRBJ2-7, with a weak D call TRBD1 (6 bases). This CDR3 spans 14 amino acids. V lost 5 bases and J lost 1, with 12 bases in between. Germline V lookup: CDR1 SGHVS, CDR2 FNYEAQ. CDR3 sequence (DNA): TGTGCCAGCAGCAGATCAGGGGCGTCCTACGAGCAGTACTTC. It encodes CASSRSGASYEQYF.